What follows are 9 T cell receptor beta chains derived from one specimen sequenced in a study of T cells after yellow fever vaccination. TCRdb redid the calling of the 5' RACE reads with MiXCR, one entry per CDR3 protein. The sample yields 100,000 to 150,000 distinct CDR3 sequences, approximately 8.4% seen once. Sample: CD8+ T cells sorted from PBMCs, taken on the day of the yellow fever booster vaccination. The receptors derive from a man aged 18 to 29 who received the YFV17D yellow fever vaccine.

The chain's CDR3 is CASSFGARGDTQYF. As DNA, the CDR3 is TGTGCCAGCAGTTTTGGGGCCCGGGGAGATACGCAGTATTTT. V is TRBV12-3 or TRBV12-4 and J is TRBJ2-3; D may correspond to TRBD1 or TRBD2 (5 bases each). This CDR3 is 14 amino acids long. V lost 3 bases, J lost 5 bases, and 12 bases lay in between.

This clonotype appeared a single time. The V and J genes are TRBV13 and TRBJ2-7; D remains unclear. Germline V CDR1 and CDR2: PRHDT, FYEKMQ (reference sequence). CDR3 length: 14 amino acids. Trimming took 2 bases from V and 3 from J, leaving 11 bases between them. The CDR3 sequence: CASSLQIMDYEQYF. The CDR3 nucleotides are TGTGCCAGCAGCTTACAAATAATGGACTACGAGCAGTACTTC.

This clonotype was seen a handful of times. CDR3 DNA: TGCAGTGCTGGACTAAGCGGGGGGACCTCCAATGAGCAGTTCTTC. This encodes CSAGLSGGTSNEQFF. The chain carries TRBV20-1 and TRBJ2-1; 9 bases fit TRBD2. Germline CDR1 is DFQATT and CDR2 is SNEGSKA (reference sequence). The CDR3 has 15 amino acids. Trimming removed 5 bases from V and 6 bases from J; junction bases left unmatched: 11.

This clonotype was counted between two and nine times. This chain connects TRBV6-2 or TRBV6-3 to TRBJ2-1, with unresolved D. CDR3 length: 13 residues. V was cut by 2 bases and J by 1 base, with 3 bases left in between. Germline CDR1 reads MNHEY; CDR2 reads SVGEGT. The CDR3 here is CASSYESYNEQFF. CDR3 coding DNA: TGTGCCAGCAGTTACGAGTCCTACAATGAGCAGTTCTTC.

This clonotype was seen only a few times. The CDR3 coding sequence is TGTGCCAGCAGTGAAAGGGATTGGACTGAAGCTTTCTTT. Its protein is CASSERDWTEAFF. The chain combines TRBV6-1 with TRBJ1-1, with D unclear. V was clipped by 2 bases and J by 5 bases, with 9 bases between them. This CDR3 region has 13 residues. Germline values: CDR1 MNHNS, CDR2 SASEGT.

The chain combines TRBV19 with TRBJ1-2; D is ambiguous. The V gene lost 10 bases and the J gene lost 4 bases, with 22 bases spanning the gap. This CDR3 contains 15 residues. From germline, CDR1 is LNHDA and CDR2 SQIVND (reference sequence). The CDR3 DNA is TGTGCCACCGAAAACCGACGGGAAGCTGTCTATGGCTACACCTTC. Translated, it gives CATENRREAVYGYTF. The full variable domain, completed using reference TRBV19 and TRBJ1-2, is DGGITQSPKYLFRKEGQNVTLSCEQNLNHDAMYWYRQDPGQGLRLIYYSQIVNDFQKGDIAEGYSVSREKKESFPLTVTSAQKNPTAFYLCATENRREAVYGYTFGSGTRLTVV.

CDR3 DNA sequence: TGCGCCAGCAGCTTGAGGGCAACAGAGAACACCGGGGAGCTGTTTTTT. Translated: CASSLRATENTGELFF. The chain couples TRBV5-1 to TRBJ2-2; unclear D gene. The V gene's germline CDR1 is SGHRS and CDR2 YFSETQ. V was pared by 1 base and J by 1 base, with 11 bases between. The CDR3 totals 16 residues.

Only a few counts were recorded for this clonotype. The rearrangement uses TRBV4-1 and TRBJ1-2, with D hard to call. The CDR3 runs 14 residues. V was pared by 4 bases and J by 8 bases, with 17 bases between. CDR1 is MGHRA, CDR2 YSYEKL, per germline. The CDR3 bases are TGCGCCAGCAGCCCTCTCGGCGCTGCTAGGGGCTACACCTTC. Protein: CASSPLGAARGYTF.

V is TRBV5-5 and J is TRBJ2-7; D ambiguous. The V end was cut by 1 base, the J end by 5 bases, with 4 bases between. The CDR3 has 11 amino acids. Germline V gene data show CDR1 as SGHKS and CDR2 as YYEKEE (reference sequence). For the CDR3, the DNA is TGTGCCAGCAGCTTGTACAACGAGCAGTACTTC. Its translation is CASSLYNEQYF.